This T cell receptor beta chain was found in a study of T cell responses to AZD1222 COVID-19 vaccine. General observations from the study: In a largely white British group with more females than males, clonal diversity was possibly underestimated.

With respect to this clone: Its cognate antigen is unknown.

The CDR3 has 17 residues. CDR1 and CDR2 (germline): SGHTA, FQGNSA. V gave up 4 bases and J gave up 0 bases; unmatched junction bases: 4. Repertoires were generated with immunoSEQ multiplex PCR, while TCRdb's copy carries only in-frame clones and drops some. The table shows tens of thousands of clones, with 75% to 85% occurring only once. Material: peripheral blood, obtained on day 0 of AZD1222 vaccination. The chain combines TRBV7-2 with TRBJ2-6; TRBD1 matches 9 bases. This sequence originates from an adult in good health. For the CDR3, the DNA is TGTGCCAGCAGCTGGGGACAGGGCTACTCTGGGGCCAACGTCCTGACTTTC. Translated, it gives CASSWGQGYSGANVLTF.